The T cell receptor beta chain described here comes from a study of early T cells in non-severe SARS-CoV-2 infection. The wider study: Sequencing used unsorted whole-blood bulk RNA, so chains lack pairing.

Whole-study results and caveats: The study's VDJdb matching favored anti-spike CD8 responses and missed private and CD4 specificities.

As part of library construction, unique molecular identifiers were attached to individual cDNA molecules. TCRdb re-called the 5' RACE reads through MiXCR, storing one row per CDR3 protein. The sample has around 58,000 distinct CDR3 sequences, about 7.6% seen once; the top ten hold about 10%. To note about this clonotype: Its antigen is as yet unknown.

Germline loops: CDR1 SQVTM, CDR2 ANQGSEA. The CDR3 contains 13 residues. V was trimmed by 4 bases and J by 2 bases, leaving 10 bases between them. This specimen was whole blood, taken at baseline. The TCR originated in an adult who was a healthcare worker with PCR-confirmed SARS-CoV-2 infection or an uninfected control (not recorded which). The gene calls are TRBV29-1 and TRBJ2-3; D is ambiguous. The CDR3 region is CSVAPQATDTQYF. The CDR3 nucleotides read TGCAGCGTTGCACCTCAGGCCACAGATACGCAGTATTTT.